This T cell receptor beta chain was recovered during a study of T-cell reconstitution after alpha-beta-depleted transplantation in children. The germline V gene encodes CDR1 SGHTA and CDR2 FQGNSA. The CDR3 covers 16 residues. Trimming shortened V by 3 bases and J by 0 bases, and 12 bases separated the two germline ends. The table lists this clonotype with many counts. What it binds is unknown. Whole-study results and caveats: At the one-year point after transplant, T-cell counts and TCRbeta diversity were found to come mostly from T cells that had been newly produced.

The TCRbeta library was prepared with unique molecular identifiers. TCRdb processed the PCR reads anew with MiXCR; each CDR3 protein has one entry. Of about 70,000 distinct CDR3 sequences listed, about a tenth are singletons. The chain couples TRBV7-2 to TRBJ2-1, with D perhaps TRBD2 (6 bases). The receptor comes from a boy aged 5-17 years with acute myeloid leukemia, due to receive a stem cell transplant. This specimen consisted of PBMCs, obtained before TCRalphabeta/CD19-depleted stem cell transplant. The CDR3 DNA sequence: TGTGCCAGCAGCTTCCCCGGACTACGCTCCTACAATGAGCAGTTCTTC. Translating it yields CASSFPGLRSYNEQFF. Supplemented by reference TRBV7-2 and TRBJ2-1, the full variable domain reads GAGVSQSPSNKVTEKGKDVELRCDPISGHTALYWYRQSLGQGLEFLIYFQGNSAPDKSGLPSDRFSAERTGGSVSTLTIQRTQQEDSAVYLCASSFPGLRSYNEQFFGPGTRLTVL.